The 3 T cell receptor beta chains listed next were all sequenced from one sample in a study of CD8 T cells in ankylosing spondylitis. TCRdb redid the calling of the 5' RACE reads with MiXCR, one entry per CDR3 protein. The table records just over 300,000 distinct CDR3 sequences, less than 25% of them present only once. Specimen: blood, either unsorted or a sorted T cell fraction (not recorded which). These receptors originate from a female donor with ankylosing spondylitis or in good health (not recorded which).

This clonotype was observed many times. The chain employs TRBV15 and TRBJ1-1; D possibly corresponds to TRBD1 (5 bases). CDR1 LNHNV and CDR2 YYDKDF come from the germline V gene (reference sequence). V was cut by 0 bases and J by 4 bases, with 9 bases left in between. The CDR3 contains 14 residues. The CDR3 DNA reads as TGTGCCACCAGCAGAGACAGGGCGAGCACTGAAGCTTTCTTT. Its protein is CATSRDRASTEAFF.

This clonotype came up a few times. The chain is built from TRBV20-1 and TRBJ1-5; possible D gene TRBD1, 6 bases. Germline CDR1 reads DFQATT; CDR2 reads SNEGSKA (reference sequence). The germline V and J ends were trimmed by 0 bases and 5 bases, with 11 bases remaining between them. This CDR3 has 14 amino acids. CDR3 DNA sequence: TGCAGTGCTAGAGAAGCAGCAGGGGATCAGCCCCAGCATTTT. Translated: CSAREAAGDQPQHF.

The chain recombines TRBV7-9 with TRBJ2-5; weak D call: TRBD1 (5 bases). Germline loops: CDR1 SEHNR, CDR2 FQNEAQ (reference sequence). The CDR3 has 17 residues. V lost 1 base, J lost 5 bases, and 20 bases lay in between. DNA of the CDR3: TGTGCCAGCAGCTTAGGGCAGGGAATTCCCTTCGGGGAGACCCAGTACTTC. Translation: CASSLGQGIPFGETQYF.